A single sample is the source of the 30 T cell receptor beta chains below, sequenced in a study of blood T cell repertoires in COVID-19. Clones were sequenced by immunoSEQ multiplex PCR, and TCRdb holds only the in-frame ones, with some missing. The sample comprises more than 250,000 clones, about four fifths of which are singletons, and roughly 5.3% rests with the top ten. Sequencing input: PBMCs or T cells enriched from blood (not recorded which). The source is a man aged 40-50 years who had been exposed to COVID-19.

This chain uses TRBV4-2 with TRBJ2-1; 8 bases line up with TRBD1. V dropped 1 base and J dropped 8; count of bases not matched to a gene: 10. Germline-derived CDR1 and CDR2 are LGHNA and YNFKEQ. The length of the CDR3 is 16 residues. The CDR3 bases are TGTGCCAGCAGCCAAGGCCTGGCAGGGGGCTCGGATGAGCAGTTCTTC. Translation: CASSQGLAGGSDEQFF.

The CDR3 DNA follows: TGTGCCAGCAGTATTACGGGACACCCAAACACTGAAGCTTTCTTT. It yields the protein CASSITGHPNTEAFF. This chain connects TRBV27 to TRBJ1-1, with TRBD1 as a possible D gene (6 bases). The length of the CDR3 is 15 residues. The germline gives CDR1 MNHEY, CDR2 SMNVEV (reference sequence). V dropped 5 bases and J dropped 2 bases, with 15 bases sitting between them.

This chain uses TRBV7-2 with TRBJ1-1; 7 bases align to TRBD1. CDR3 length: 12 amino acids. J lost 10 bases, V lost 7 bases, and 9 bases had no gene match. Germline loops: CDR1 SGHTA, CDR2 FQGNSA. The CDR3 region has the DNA TGTGCCAGCACCAACAAGGGGGCGGGAGCTTTCTTT. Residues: CASTNKGAGAFF. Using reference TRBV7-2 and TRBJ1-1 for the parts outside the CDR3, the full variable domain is GAGVSQSPSNKVTEKGKDVELRCDPISGHTALYWYRQSLGQGLEFLIYFQGNSAPDKSGLPSDRFSAERTGGSVSTLTIQRTQQEDSAVYLCASTNKGAGAFFGQGTRLTVV.

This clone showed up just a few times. The CDR3 region is CARTGLPSVTQYF. CDR3 nucleotide sequence: TGTGCCAGAACAGGGCTACCCTCGGTAACGCAGTATTTT. This sequence joins TRBV27 and TRBJ2-3, with D maybe TRBD1 (6 bases). The CDR3 has 13 residues. Germline V gives CDR1 MNHEY, CDR2 SMNVEV (reference sequence). Trimming removed 9 bases at V and 9 bases at J, with 19 bases between.

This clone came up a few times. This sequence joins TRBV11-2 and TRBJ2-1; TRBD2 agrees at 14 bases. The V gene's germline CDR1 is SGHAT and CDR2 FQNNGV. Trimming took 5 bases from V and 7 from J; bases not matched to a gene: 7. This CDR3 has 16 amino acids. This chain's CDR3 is CASSPQRLAGGNEQFF. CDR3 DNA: TGTGCCAGCAGCCCCCAAAGACTAGCGGGAGGGAATGAGCAGTTCTTC.

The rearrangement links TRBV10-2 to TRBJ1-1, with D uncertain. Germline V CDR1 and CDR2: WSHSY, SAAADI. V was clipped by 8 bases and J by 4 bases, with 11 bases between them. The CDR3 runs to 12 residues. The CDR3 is CASRDSSTEAFF. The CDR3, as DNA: TGCGCCAGCCGCGATAGTTCCACTGAAGCTTTCTTT.

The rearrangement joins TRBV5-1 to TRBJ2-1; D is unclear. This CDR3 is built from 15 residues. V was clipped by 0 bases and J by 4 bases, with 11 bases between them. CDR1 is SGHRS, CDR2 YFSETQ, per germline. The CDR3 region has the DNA TGCGCCAGCAGCTTGGACCGGAGCCGATACAATGAGCAGTTCTTC. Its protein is CASSLDRSRYNEQFF.

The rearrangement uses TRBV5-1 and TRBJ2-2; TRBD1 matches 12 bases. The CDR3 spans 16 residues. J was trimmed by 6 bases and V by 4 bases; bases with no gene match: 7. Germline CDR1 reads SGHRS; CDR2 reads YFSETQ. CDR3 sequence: CASSQGQGAVAGELFF. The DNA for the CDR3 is TGCGCCAGCAGCCAGGGACAGGGGGCTGTAGCCGGGGAGCTGTTTTTT.

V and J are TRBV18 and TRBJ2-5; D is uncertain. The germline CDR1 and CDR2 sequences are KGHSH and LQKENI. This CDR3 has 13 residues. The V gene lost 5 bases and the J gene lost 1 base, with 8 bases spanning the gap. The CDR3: CASSSRSQETQYF. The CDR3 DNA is TGTGCCAGCTCATCCCGGTCCCAAGAGACCCAGTACTTC.

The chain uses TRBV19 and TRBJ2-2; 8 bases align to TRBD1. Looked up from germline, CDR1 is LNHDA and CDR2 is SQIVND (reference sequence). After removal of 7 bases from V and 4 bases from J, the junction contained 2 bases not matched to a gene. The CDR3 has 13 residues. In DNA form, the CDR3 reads TGTGCCAGTACCGGACAGGGCACCGGGGAGCTGTTTTTT. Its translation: CASTGQGTGELFF.

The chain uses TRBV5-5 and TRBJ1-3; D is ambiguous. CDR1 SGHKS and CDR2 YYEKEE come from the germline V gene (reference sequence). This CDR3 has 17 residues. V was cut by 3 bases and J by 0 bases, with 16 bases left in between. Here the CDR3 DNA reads TGTGCCAGCAGCTCATCCCGGACCGGGGTCTCTGGAAACACCATATATTTT. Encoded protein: CASSSSRTGVSGNTIYF.

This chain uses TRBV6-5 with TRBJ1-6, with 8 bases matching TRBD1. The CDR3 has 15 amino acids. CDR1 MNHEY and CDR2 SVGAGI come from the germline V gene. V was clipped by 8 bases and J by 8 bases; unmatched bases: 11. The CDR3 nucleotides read TGTGCCAGCGGAAGACGGACAGGGAATCATTCACCCCTCCACTTT. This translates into CASGRRTGNHSPLHF.

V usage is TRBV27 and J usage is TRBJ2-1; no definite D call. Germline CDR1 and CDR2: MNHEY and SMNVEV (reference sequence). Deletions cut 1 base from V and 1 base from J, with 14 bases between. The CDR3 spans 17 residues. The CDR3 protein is CASSLFPRILSYNEQFF. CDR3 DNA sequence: TGTGCCAGCAGTTTATTCCCGCGGATCCTTTCCTACAATGAGCAGTTCTTC.

This CDR3 is CASSTSRTGLTGELFF. CDR3 bases: TGTGCCAGCAGCACCAGCCGGACAGGGCTCACCGGGGAGCTGTTTTTT. The chain has TRBV7-6 and TRBJ2-2, with 8 bases that match TRBD1. This CDR3 is 16 amino acids long. The germline V gene has CDR1 SGHVS and CDR2 FNYEAQ. After removal of 5 bases from V and 4 bases from J, the junction contained 9 bases not matched to a gene.

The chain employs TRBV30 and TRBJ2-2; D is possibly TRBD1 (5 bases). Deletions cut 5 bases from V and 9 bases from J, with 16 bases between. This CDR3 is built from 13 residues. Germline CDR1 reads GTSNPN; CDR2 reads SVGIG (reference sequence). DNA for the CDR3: TGTGCCTGGGGCGGCGTAGGGGCGAGGGAGCTGTTTTTT. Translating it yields CAWGGVGARELFF.

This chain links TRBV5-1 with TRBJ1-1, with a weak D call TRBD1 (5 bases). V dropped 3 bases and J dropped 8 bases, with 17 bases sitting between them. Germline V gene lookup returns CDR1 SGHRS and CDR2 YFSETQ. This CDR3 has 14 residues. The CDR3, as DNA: TGCGCCAGCAGCTCCCGCCCGGGGGACTTAGAAGCTTTCTTT. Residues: CASSSRPGDLEAFF. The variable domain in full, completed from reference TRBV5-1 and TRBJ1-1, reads KAGVTQTPRYLIKTRGQQVTLSCSPISGHRSVSWYQQTPGQGLQFLFEYFSETQRNKGNFPGRFSGRQFSNSRSEMNVSTLELGDSALYLCASSSRPGDLEAFFGQGTRLTVV.

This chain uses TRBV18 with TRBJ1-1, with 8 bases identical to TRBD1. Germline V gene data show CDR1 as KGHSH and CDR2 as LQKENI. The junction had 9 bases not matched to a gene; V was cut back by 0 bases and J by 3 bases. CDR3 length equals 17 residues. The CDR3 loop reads CASSPPNLQGAYTEAFF. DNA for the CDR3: TGTGCCAGCTCACCACCGAATCTCCAGGGGGCATACACTGAAGCTTTCTTT.

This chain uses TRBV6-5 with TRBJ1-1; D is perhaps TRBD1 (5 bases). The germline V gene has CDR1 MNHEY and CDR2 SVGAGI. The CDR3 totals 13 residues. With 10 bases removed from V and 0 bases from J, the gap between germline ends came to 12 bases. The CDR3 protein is CAIRAQVNTEAFF. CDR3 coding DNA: TGTGCCATCCGGGCACAGGTGAACACTGAAGCTTTCTTT.

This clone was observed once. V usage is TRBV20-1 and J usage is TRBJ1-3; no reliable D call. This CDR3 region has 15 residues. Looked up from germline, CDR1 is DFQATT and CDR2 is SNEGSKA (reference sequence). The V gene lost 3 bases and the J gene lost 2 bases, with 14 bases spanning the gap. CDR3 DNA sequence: TGCAGTGCTAGTCCCCTCCTCTCTGCTGGAAACACCATATATTTT. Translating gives CSASPLLSAGNTIYF.

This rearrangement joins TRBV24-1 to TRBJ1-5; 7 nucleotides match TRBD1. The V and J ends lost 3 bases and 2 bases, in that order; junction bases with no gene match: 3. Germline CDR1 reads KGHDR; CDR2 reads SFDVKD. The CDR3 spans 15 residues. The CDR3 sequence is CATSDTGQGNQPQHF. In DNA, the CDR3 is TGTGCCACCAGTGATACTGGACAGGGCAATCAGCCCCAGCATTTT.

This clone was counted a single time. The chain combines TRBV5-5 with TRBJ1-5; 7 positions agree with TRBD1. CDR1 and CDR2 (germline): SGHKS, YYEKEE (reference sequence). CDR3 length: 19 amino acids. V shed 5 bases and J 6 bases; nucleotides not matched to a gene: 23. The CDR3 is CASSDDLTGSGMSSQPQHF. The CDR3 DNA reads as TGTGCCAGCAGTGATGATCTGACAGGGAGTGGAATGTCGAGTCAGCCCCAGCATTTT. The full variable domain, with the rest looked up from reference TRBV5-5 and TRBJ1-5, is DAGVTQSPTHLIKTRGQQVTLRCSPISGHKSVSWYQQVLGQGPQFIFQYYEKEERGRGNFPDRFSARQFPNYSSELNVNALLLGDSALYLCASSDDLTGSGMSSQPQHFGDGTRLSIL.

CDR3 amino acids: CASSSFSGAYNEQFF. CDR3 bases: TGTGCCAGCAGCTCTTTTAGCGGGGCCTACAATGAGCAGTTCTTC. The chain recombines TRBV5-8 with TRBJ2-1; 8 bases map to TRBD2. Per germline, CDR1 SGHTS and CDR2 YDEGEE. Trimming removed 3 bases from V and 2 bases from J; junction bases left unmatched: 4. The CDR3 runs 15 residues.

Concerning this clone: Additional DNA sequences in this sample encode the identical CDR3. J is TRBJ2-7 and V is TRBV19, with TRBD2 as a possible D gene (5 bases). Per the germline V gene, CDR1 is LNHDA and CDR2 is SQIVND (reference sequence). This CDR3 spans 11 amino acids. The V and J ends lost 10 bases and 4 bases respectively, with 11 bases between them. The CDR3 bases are TGTGCCACTAAGGACTCATACGAGCAGTACTTC. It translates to CATKDSYEQYF.

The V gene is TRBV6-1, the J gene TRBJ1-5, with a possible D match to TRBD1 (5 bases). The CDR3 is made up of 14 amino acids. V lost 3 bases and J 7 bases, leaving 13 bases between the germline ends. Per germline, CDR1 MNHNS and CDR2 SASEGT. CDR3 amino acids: CASSEMTVNQPQHF. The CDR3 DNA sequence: TGTGCCAGCAGTGAGATGACAGTCAACCAGCCCCAGCATTTT.

The CDR3 coding sequence is TGTGCCAGCAGTGAAGTTGTGACAGTTGCTTTCTTT. This sequence encodes CASSEVVTVAFF. This chain links TRBV6-1 with TRBJ1-1; possibly TRBD1 for D (5 bases). V dropped 1 base and J dropped 11 bases, with 11 bases sitting between them. The CDR3 has 12 residues. Germline-derived CDR1 and CDR2 are MNHNS and SASEGT.

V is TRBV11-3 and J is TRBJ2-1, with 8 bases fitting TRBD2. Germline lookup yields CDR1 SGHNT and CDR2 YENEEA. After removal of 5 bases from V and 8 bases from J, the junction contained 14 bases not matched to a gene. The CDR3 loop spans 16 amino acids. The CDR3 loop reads CASSGGREAGTYEQFF. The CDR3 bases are TGTGCCAGCAGCGGAGGGCGGGAGGCTGGTACGTATGAGCAGTTCTTC. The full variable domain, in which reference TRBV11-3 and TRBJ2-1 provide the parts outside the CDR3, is EAGVVQSPRYKIIEKKQPVAFWCNPISGHNTLYWYLQNLGQGPELLIRYENEEAVDDSQLPKDRFSAERLKGVDSTLKIQPAELGDSAVYLCASSGGREAGTYEQFFGPGTRLTVL.

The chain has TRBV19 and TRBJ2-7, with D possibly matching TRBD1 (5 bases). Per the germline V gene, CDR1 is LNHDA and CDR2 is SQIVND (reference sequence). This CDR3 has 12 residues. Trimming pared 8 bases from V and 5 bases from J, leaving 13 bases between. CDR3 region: CASGVGRHEQYF. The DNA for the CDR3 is TGTGCCAGTGGGGTGGGGCGCCACGAGCAGTACTTC.

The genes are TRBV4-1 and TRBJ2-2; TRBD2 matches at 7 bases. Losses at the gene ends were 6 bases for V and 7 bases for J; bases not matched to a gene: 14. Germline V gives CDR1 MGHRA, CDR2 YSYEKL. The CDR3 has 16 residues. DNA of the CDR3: TGCGCCAGCAGAACCTCACTAGCGTGGGAGAACGGGGAGCTGTTTTTT. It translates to CASRTSLAWENGELFF.

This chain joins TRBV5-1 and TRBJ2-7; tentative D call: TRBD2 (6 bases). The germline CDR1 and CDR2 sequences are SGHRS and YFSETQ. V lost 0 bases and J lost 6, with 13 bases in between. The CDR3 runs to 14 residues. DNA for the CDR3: TGCGCCAGCAGCTTGGACGGGAGTCAATCCGAGCAGTACTTC. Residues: CASSLDGSQSEQYF.

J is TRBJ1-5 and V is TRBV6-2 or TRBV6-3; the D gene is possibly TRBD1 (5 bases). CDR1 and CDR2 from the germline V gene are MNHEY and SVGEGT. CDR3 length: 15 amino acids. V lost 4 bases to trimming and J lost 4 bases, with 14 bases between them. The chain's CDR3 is CASSFRGKENQPQHF. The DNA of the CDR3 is TGTGCCAGCAGTTTTAGGGGTAAGGAGAATCAGCCCCAGCATTTT.